The 9 T cell receptor beta chains below all came from one sample that was sequenced in a study of T cell clonality in common variable immunodeficiency. The assay was immunoSEQ multiplex PCR, and TCRdb's table has in-frame clones only and misses some. The table lists around 57,000 clones, with no singletons. Sequencing was performed on peripheral blood mononuclear cells. The receptors stem from a person between 18 and 69 years old in good health.

This clone appeared many times. The read ends 3 residues shy of where the CDR3 ends; the end is completed using the germline J gene. V usage is TRBV6-2 or TRBV6-3 and J usage is TRBJ2-3, with 8 bases aligning to TRBD2. In germline, CDR1 is MNHEY, CDR2 SVGEGT. V gave up 5 bases and J gave up 2 bases; unmatched junction bases: 9. This CDR3 spans 16 amino acids. The CDR3 bases that were read are TGTGCCAGCAGTAGCGGGGGATTGGGATACACAGATACG. It is translated as CASSSGGLGYTDT. The CDR3 in full is CASSSGGLGYTDTQYF.

This clone has only a few counts. From the germline J gene comes the end of the CDR3, since the read stops 3 residues before it. The V and J genes are TRBV19 and TRBJ1-2; 10 bases align to TRBD1. The CDR3 loop spans 15 amino acids. The germline V gene has CDR1 LNHDA and CDR2 SQIVND (reference sequence). This CDR3 is CASSSPDRGLHGYTF. CDR3 bases read: TGTGCCAGTAGTTCCCCTGACAGGGGGCTACACGGC.

On this clone: The read halts 3 residues ahead of the CDR3 end, with the missing end drawn from the germline J gene. The V gene is TRBV19, the J gene TRBJ1-5; TRBD1 matches 7 bases. The CDR3 extends over 16 amino acids. Germline V gives CDR1 LNHDA, CDR2 SQIVND (reference sequence). The ends lost 1 base at V and 7 bases at J; junction bases unmatched: 10. CDR3 bases read: TGTGCCAGTAGTATAGTTCTCGGAGGGGGCGAGCAGCCC. As protein: CASSIVLGGGEQP. The whole CDR3 protein is CASSIVLGGGEQPQHF.

This clone was detected many times. From the germline J gene comes the end of the CDR3, since the read stops 3 residues before it. This chain links TRBV20-1 with TRBJ2-3, with D possibly being TRBD1 (6 bases). The CDR3 spans 14 residues. The germline gives CDR1 DFQATT, CDR2 SNEGSKA (reference sequence). V lost 2 bases and J lost 4, with 13 bases in between. The CDR3 region is CSARRGSGADTQYF. CDR3 DNA (partial): TGCAGTGCTAGAAGGGGGAGCGGTGCAGATACG.

This clone was recorded many times. Coverage ceases 3 residues before the CDR3 finishes, and the germline J gene fills in the end. The chain has TRBV18 and TRBJ2-7; 9 bases fit TRBD2. V was pared by 6 bases and J by 2 bases, with 17 bases of the junction left unmatched. This CDR3 has 18 amino acids. Germline V gene sequence: CDR1 KGHSH, CDR2 LQKENI. The CDR3 protein is CASSTGLAGPNSAYEQYF. CDR3 DNA, as far as it was read: TGTGCCAGCTCCACGGGTCTAGCGGGACCGAATTCTGCCTACGAG.

This clone was seen a handful of times. The read is 3 residues too short to cover the CDR3 end, so that end is filled in from the germline J gene. The genes are TRBV19 and TRBJ2-1; TRBD2 matches 14 bases. Germline CDR1 and CDR2: LNHDA and SQIVND (reference sequence). After removal of 3 bases from V and 4 bases from J, the junction contained 5 bases not matched to a gene. The CDR3 is 17 residues long. CDR3 amino acids: CASSMGLAGVLYNEQFF. The sequenced CDR3 bases are TGTGCCAGTAGTATGGGACTAGCGGGAGTACTTTACAATGAG. The complete variable domain, with remaining parts taken from reference TRBV19 and TRBJ2-1, reads DGGITQSPKYLFRKEGQNVTLSCEQNLNHDAMYWYRQDPGQGLRLIYYSQIVNDFQKGDIAEGYSVSREKKESFPLTVTSAQKNPTAFYLCASSMGLAGVLYNEQFFGPGTRLTVL.

Remarks on this clone: The read halts 3 residues ahead of the CDR3 end, with the missing end drawn from the germline J gene. The chain combines TRBV11-3 with TRBJ2-7; D possibly corresponds to TRBD2 (5 bases). Trimming left V 1 base short and J 2 bases short, with 12 bases between. The CDR3 has 15 residues. The V gene's germline CDR1 is SGHNT and CDR2 YENEEA. The CDR3 bases that were read are TGTGCCAGCAGCTTAGTGTCTGCTAGCACCTACGAG. It encodes CASSLVSASTYE. The whole CDR3 region reads CASSLVSASTYEQYF. The full variable domain, completed using reference TRBV11-3 and TRBJ2-7, is EAGVVQSPRYKIIEKKQPVAFWCNPISGHNTLYWYLQNLGQGPELLIRYENEEAVDDSQLPKDRFSAERLKGVDSTLKIQPAELGDSAVYLCASSLVSASTYEQYFGPGTRLTVT.

This clone was counted ten times or more. Sequencing ends 3 residues short of the CDR3 end; the germline J gene provides the rest. The J gene is TRBJ2-2, the V gene TRBV6-4; D not certain. Germline lookup yields CDR1 MRHNA and CDR2 SNTAGT. The CDR3 loop spans 13 amino acids. Trimming took 6 bases from V and 6 from J, leaving 11 bases between them. The CDR3 loop is CASSLIAAGELFF. CDR3 bases read: TGTGCCAGCAGCCTAATAGCTGCCGGGGAG.

There are many counts of this clone. The CDR3 end lies 3 residues beyond the end of the read and is filled in from the germline J gene. The gene calls are TRBV20-1 and TRBJ2-3, with D perhaps being TRBD1 or TRBD2 (5 bases each). The CDR3 has 16 amino acids. CDR1 and CDR2 from the germline V gene are DFQATT and SNEGSKA (reference sequence). V was pared by 0 bases and J by 1 base, with 14 bases between. The CDR3 here is CSARDYRQGGTDTQYF. The sequenced CDR3 bases are TGCAGTGCTAGAGATTATCGGCAGGGAGGCACAGATACG.